A single sample is the source of the 27 T cell receptor beta chains below, sequenced in a study of Graves' ophthalmopathy and Graves' hyperthyroidism. Amplifying from RNA transcripts, the study obtained TCR beta CDR3 regions. HTBI-primed first-round RT-PCR preceded second-round multiplex PCR. TCRdb re-called the multiplex PCR reads through MiXCR, storing one row per CDR3 protein. The table includes 150,000 to 200,000 distinct CDR3 sequences, about two fifths detected once. Sequencing input: peripheral blood. These receptors were obtained from a man between 25 and 39 years old with Graves' ophthalmopathy.

This chain links TRBV12-3 or TRBV12-4 with TRBJ1-2; TRBD1 matches at 9 bases. The CDR3 runs to 13 residues. The junction had 5 bases not matched to a gene; V was cut back by 6 bases and J by 6 bases. The DNA of the CDR3 is TGTGCCAGCAGCGCGGGACAGGGAGATGGCTACACCTTC. Protein: CASSAGQGDGYTF.

This clonotype occurred many times. J is TRBJ1-2 and V is TRBV6-2 or TRBV6-3; the D is unclear. The CDR3 sequence is 14 residues long. With 2 bases removed from V and 6 bases from J, the gap between germline ends came to 13 bases. Per the germline V gene, CDR1 is MNHEY and CDR2 is SVGEGT. The CDR3 here is CASSYRRESDGYTF. CDR3 nucleotides: TGTGCCAGCAGTTACAGGCGGGAAAGCGATGGCTACACCTTC.

The chain recombines TRBV11-2 with TRBJ1-5; a possible D gene is TRBD1 (6 bases). Looked up from germline, CDR1 is SGHAT and CDR2 is FQNNGV. This CDR3 region has 15 residues. The V gene lost 5 bases and the J gene lost 4 bases, with 15 bases spanning the gap. CDR3 region: CASSLEAGANQPQHF. CDR3 sequence (DNA): TGTGCCAGCAGCCTCGAAGCGGGGGCTAATCAGCCCCAGCATTTT.

Many counts were recorded for this clonotype. The V gene is TRBV6-2 or TRBV6-3, the J gene TRBJ2-7; D possibly uses TRBD1 or TRBD2 (5 bases each). The germline gives CDR1 MNHEY, CDR2 SVGEGT. This CDR3 has 15 residues. Trimming pared 6 bases from V and 5 bases from J, leaving 20 bases between. The DNA of the CDR3 is TGTGCCAGCAGCCGCCCGGGGCAGGGAGTGGACGAGCAGTACTTC. It yields the protein CASSRPGQGVDEQYF.

There are many counts of this clonotype. This sequence joins TRBV25-1 and TRBJ1-1; D is undetermined. Between the trimmed V and J ends, which lost 3 bases and 3 bases, there was a span of 11 bases. The CDR3 spans 14 residues. Looked up from germline, CDR1 is MGHDK and CDR2 is SYGVNS. CDR3 nucleotides: TGTGCCAGCAGTGATTCGGTGGCGGACACTGAAGCTTTCTTT. As protein: CASSDSVADTEAFF.

This clonotype was counted ten times or more. V is TRBV7-9 and J is TRBJ1-1, with D unresolved. Germline V lookup: CDR1 SEHNR, CDR2 FQNEAQ (reference sequence). With 10 bases removed from V and 5 bases from J, the gap between germline ends came to 26 bases. The CDR3 spans 16 residues. For the CDR3, the DNA is TGTGCCACCCGAGCTACCCCTTCTTTAATGAGGACTGAAGCTTTCTTT. Protein sequence: CATRATPSLMRTEAFF.

This clonotype has a count of ten or more. The V call is TRBV7-9, the J call TRBJ1-6, with a possible D match to TRBD1 (6 bases). The germline V gene encodes CDR1 SEHNR and CDR2 FQNEAQ (reference sequence). The CDR3 spans 15 residues. The CDR3 coding sequence is TGTGCAGAGGGGGACAACGATTCGGATAATTCACCCCTCCACTTT. Amino acids: CAEGDNDSDNSPLHF. Using reference TRBV7-9 and TRBJ1-6 for the parts outside the CDR3, the full variable domain is DTGVSQNPRHKITKRGQNVTFRCDPISEHNRLYWYRQTLGQGPEFLTYFQNEAQLEKSRLLSDRFSAERPKGSFSTLEIQRTEQGDSAMYLCAEGDNDSDNSPLHFGNGTRLTVT.

At least ten counts were recorded for this clonotype. V gene TRBV6-2 or TRBV6-3 combines with J gene TRBJ2-6; D possibly corresponds to TRBD1 (6 bases). Germline assignment: CDR1 MNHEY and CDR2 SVGEGT. The CDR3 is 17 residues long. V dropped 5 bases and J dropped 0 bases, with 14 bases sitting between them. In DNA, the CDR3 is TGTGCCAGCAGTAACCGGGACACACGCTCTGGGGCCAACGTCCTGACTTTC. Its translation: CASSNRDTRSGANVLTF.

This sequence joins TRBV6-2 or TRBV6-3 and TRBJ2-7; 10 bases line up with TRBD2. This CDR3 is built from 15 residues. The germline CDR1 and CDR2 sequences are MNHEY and SVGEGT. V lost 4 bases, J lost 2 bases, and 5 bases stayed unmatched. This CDR3 is CASSSEGLAPYEQYF. Written as DNA, the CDR3 is TGTGCCAGCAGTTCCGAGGGACTAGCGCCCTACGAGCAGTACTTC.

This clonotype was counted at least ten times. This rearrangement joins TRBV6-2 or TRBV6-3 to TRBJ1-5; D unclear. CDR1 and CDR2 from the germline V gene are MNHEY and SVGEGT. Trimming took off 0 bases at V and 1 base at J, with 4 bases between the two ends. The CDR3 has 14 amino acids. The CDR3 DNA is TGTGCCAGCAGTTACTCGACCAGCAATCAGCCCCAGCATTTT. It translates to CASSYSTSNQPQHF.

This clonotype was counted many times. This chain uses TRBV4-1 with TRBJ1-6; no definite D call. Germline V lookup: CDR1 MGHRA, CDR2 YSYEKL. Trimming removed 1 base from V and 10 bases from J, with 8 bases in between. The CDR3 has 13 residues. The CDR3 sequence: CASSQVLGSPLHF. The CDR3 DNA follows: TGCGCCAGCAGCCAAGTCCTGGGGTCACCCCTCCACTTT.

The chain has TRBV10-3 and TRBJ2-5, with D tentatively TRBD1 or TRBD2 (5 bases each). V dropped 6 bases and J dropped 4 bases, with 15 bases sitting between them. The CDR3 has 14 residues. Germline lookup yields CDR1 ENHRY and CDR2 SYGVKD. The CDR3 DNA reads as TGTGCCATCAGCACCGCCGGGGCCGTAGAGACCCAGTACTTC. Its translation is CAISTAGAVETQYF.

The chain combines TRBV11-2 with TRBJ2-7; maybe TRBD1 (5 bases). The CDR3 totals 15 residues. Germline V gene lookup returns CDR1 SGHAT and CDR2 FQNNGV. Trimming stripped 6 bases from V and 5 bases from J, with 20 bases between. Here the CDR3 reads CASSLLGLVRNEQYF. The CDR3 DNA sequence: TGTGCCAGCAGTCTCCTGGGGCTAGTTAGGAACGAGCAGTACTTC.

The rearrangement links TRBV20-1 to TRBJ1-2, with 7 positions matching TRBD1. The CDR3 has 15 amino acids. CDR1 is DFQATT and CDR2 is SNEGSKA in the germline V gene (reference sequence). V lost 2 bases, J lost 1 base, and 7 bases stayed unmatched. The CDR3: CSARNSGQHNYGYTF. Written as DNA, the CDR3 is TGCAGTGCTAGAAATTCGGGACAGCATAACTATGGCTACACCTTC.

The chain combines TRBV2 with TRBJ1-5; 7 nucleotides align to TRBD1. This CDR3 has 15 amino acids. Losses at the gene ends were 4 bases for V and 3 bases for J; bases not matched to a gene: 6. Per germline, CDR1 SNHLY and CDR2 FYNNEI. CDR3 coding DNA: TGTGCCAGCAGTGGACAGGGAGGCCACAATCAGCCCCAGCATTTT. Translation gives CASSGQGGHNQPQHF.

This chain links TRBV6-1 with TRBJ2-5; D is perhaps TRBD1 (5 bases). CDR1 is MNHNS, CDR2 SASEGT, per germline. V lost 4 bases and J 5 bases, leaving 14 bases between the germline ends. CDR3 length equals 14 residues. The CDR3 protein is CASSAPRAYETQYF. The CDR3 DNA sequence: TGTGCCAGCAGTGCCCCCAGGGCGTATGAGACCCAGTACTTC.

This rearrangement joins TRBV10-3 to TRBJ2-7; D not certain. Germline V CDR1 and CDR2: ENHRY, SYGVKD. The V end lost 3 bases, the J end lost 7 bases, and 13 bases lay between the germline ends. The CDR3 extends over 13 amino acids. The CDR3 loop reads CAISDMGLGEQYF. In nucleotides, the CDR3 is TGTGCCATCAGTGACATGGGTCTCGGTGAGCAGTACTTC.

This clonotype was found many times. At one end, the junction sequence differs from germline, possibly due to a read error. The chain couples TRBV6-1 to TRBJ2-2; D possibly corresponds to TRBD2 (6 bases). The CDR3 runs to 16 residues. Germline V gene sequence: CDR1 MNHNS, CDR2 SASEGT. Here the CDR3 DNA reads TGTACCAGCAGTAGAATTCAGGGTCAGGAGGGCGGGGAGCTGTTTTTT. Protein product: CTSSRIQGQEGGELFF.

Ten or more counts support this clonotype. The CDR3 sequence is CASGTDVNTEAFF. The DNA of the CDR3 is TGCGCCAGCGGGACAGACGTGAACACTGAAGCTTTCTTT. This chain connects TRBV4-3 to TRBJ1-1; 7 bases fit TRBD1. The CDR3 totals 13 residues. Germline lookup yields CDR1 LGHNA and CDR2 YSLEER. V dropped 8 bases and J dropped 0; count of bases not matched to a gene: 3.

The chain combines TRBV6-5 with TRBJ2-7; 7 positions agree with TRBD1. CDR1 is MNHEY, CDR2 SVGAGI, per germline. The CDR3 spans 16 residues. J was trimmed by 0 bases and V by 0 bases; bases with no gene match: 5. The CDR3 is CASSYSTGTGSYEQYF. Written as DNA, the CDR3 is TGTGCCAGCAGTTACTCGACAGGGACGGGCTCCTACGAGCAGTACTTC.

This clonotype showed up just a few times. The rearrangement joins TRBV11-2 to TRBJ2-5; D remains ambiguous. V shed 0 bases and J shed 2 bases, with 10 bases lying between them. The CDR3 consists of 15 residues. Germline assignment: CDR1 SGHAT and CDR2 FQNNGV. CDR3 in amino acids: CASSLEGFGQETQYF. CDR3 DNA sequence: TGTGCCAGCAGCTTAGAGGGTTTCGGGCAAGAGACCCAGTACTTC.

Ten or more counts support this clonotype. The CDR3 spells CASSLDPHTNTEAFF. CDR3 bases: TGTGCCAGCAGCTTAGACCCACATACGAACACTGAAGCTTTCTTT. The chain recombines TRBV11-3 with TRBJ1-1; D gene unclear. This CDR3 is built from 15 residues. Germline CDR1 and CDR2: SGHNT and YENEEA. The V end was cut by 0 bases, the J end by 1 base, with 9 bases between.

This clonotype was recorded many times. The chain is built from TRBV2 and TRBJ2-4; no definite D call. V lost 2 bases to trimming and J lost 8 bases, with 10 bases between them. The CDR3 extends over 13 amino acids. Germline assignment: CDR1 SNHLY and CDR2 FYNNEI. The CDR3 here is CASSERWVDIQYF. In nucleotides, the CDR3 is TGTGCCAGCAGTGAACGTTGGGTGGACATTCAGTACTTC. The complete variable domain, with remaining parts taken from reference TRBV2 and TRBJ2-4, reads EPEVTQTPSHQVTQMGQEVILRCVPISNHLYFYWYRQILGQKVEFLVSFYNNEISEKSEIFDDQFSVERPDGSNFTLKIRSTKLEDSAMYFCASSERWVDIQYFGAGTRLSVL.

This rearrangement joins TRBV12-3 or TRBV12-4 to TRBJ2-7; 14 nucleotides match TRBD2. The CDR3 totals 14 residues. J gave up 9 bases and V 5 bases, and 6 bases lay outside the gene matches. CDR3 in DNA: TGTGCCAGCAGTGAGGGACTAGCGGGAGTTCGGCAGTACTTC. It translates to CASSEGLAGVRQYF.

This clonotype was detected many times. The chain joins TRBV2 to TRBJ1-6, with D tentatively TRBD1 (5 bases). CDR1 and CDR2 (germline): SNHLY, FYNNEI. V was trimmed by 2 bases and J by 9 bases, leaving 11 bases between them. The CDR3 runs to 14 residues. CDR3 sequence: CASSEMGDSSPLHF. CDR3 coding DNA: TGTGCCAGCAGTGAAATGGGGGATTCTTCACCCCTCCACTTT.

This clonotype was counted at least ten times. This chain uses TRBV6-1 with TRBJ1-6, with 7 bases lining up with TRBD1. The junction had 6 bases not matched to a gene; V was cut back by 9 bases and J by 7 bases. The CDR3 totals 13 residues. CDR1 is MNHNS, CDR2 SASEGT, per germline. The DNA for the CDR3 is TGTGCCAGTACACAGGGGCTAAATTCACCCCTCCACTTT. Amino acids: CASTQGLNSPLHF.

This chain uses TRBV12-3 or TRBV12-4 with TRBJ2-2; TRBD1 aligns across 10 bases. The CDR3 consists of 16 residues. V shed 4 bases, J shed 2 bases, and the junction held 4 bases outside the gene matches. As DNA, the CDR3 is TGTGCCAGCAGTTCCCGGGACAGGGGAAACACCGGGGAGCTGTTTTTT. This gives the protein CASSSRDRGNTGELFF.